This T cell receptor (beta chain) was observed in a study of response to subunit inactivated influenza vaccine. Whole-study findings and limits: The authors offered the suggestion that each seasonal influenza vaccination recruits few new T cells.

Germline V gene lookup returns CDR1 SGHDN and CDR2 FVKESK. Trimming removed 3 bases at V and 1 base at J, with 9 bases between. The CDR3 runs 15 residues. TCRdb redid the calling of the RT-PCR reads with MiXCR, one entry per CDR3 protein. In the table there are hundreds of thousands of distinct CDR3 sequences, about 15% of which are singletons. Of note for this clonotype: As yet, its antigen is unknown.

The chain combines TRBV14 with TRBJ2-2, with unresolved D. The sequencing used PBMCs from blood, collected 14 to 15 days before vaccination. The receptor was isolated from a man between 45 and 60 years old who received an inactivated influenza vaccine. CDR3 sequence: CASSHFSENTGELFF. The CDR3 region has the DNA TGTGCCAGCAGCCATTTCTCTGAGAACACCGGGGAGCTGTTTTTT.